This TCR beta chain was recovered during a study of blood T cell repertoires in COVID-19. Study summary: The analysed material was cDNA or gDNA that came from T cells, B-cell-depleted T cells, or PBMCs.

The authors' processing: For nucleated cells, counts were estimated from reference gene primer amplification. Sequencing used immunoSEQ multiplex PCR; TCRdb keeps in-frame clones, though not all of them. D and trimming were read from the DNA, whereas the V and J calls and clone size are those reported in that table. The sample lists 65,000 to 70,000 clones; about 86% were seen once. The CDR3 sequence is 17 residues long. CDR1 is MRHNA, CDR2 SNTAGT, per germline. V gave up 3 bases and J gave up 2 bases; unmatched junction bases: 10. The sample was peripheral blood. The origin of this receptor is a man between 50 and 59 years old with acute or convalescent COVID-19. The V and J genes are TRBV6-4 and TRBJ1-5; 7 nucleotides line up with TRBD1. CDR3 protein: CASSEPRQGRGNQPQHF. The CDR3 bases are TGTGCCAGCAGTGAACCCCGACAGGGACGCGGCAATCAGCCCCAGCATTTT.